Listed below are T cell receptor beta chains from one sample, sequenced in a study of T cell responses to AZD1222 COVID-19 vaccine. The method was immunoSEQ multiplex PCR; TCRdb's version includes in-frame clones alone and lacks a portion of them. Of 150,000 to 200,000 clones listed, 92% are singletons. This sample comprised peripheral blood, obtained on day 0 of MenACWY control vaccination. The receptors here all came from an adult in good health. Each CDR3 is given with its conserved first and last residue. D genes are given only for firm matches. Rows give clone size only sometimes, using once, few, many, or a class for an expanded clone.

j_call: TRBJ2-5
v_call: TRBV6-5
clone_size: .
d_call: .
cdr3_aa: CASSYGGPAGETQYF
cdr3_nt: TGTGCCAGCAGTTACGGAGGACCAGCGGGAGAGACCCAGTACTTC

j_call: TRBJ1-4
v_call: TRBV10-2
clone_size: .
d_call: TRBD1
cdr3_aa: CASREVAQGATNEKLFF
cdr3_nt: TGCGCCAGCAGGGAGGTGGCACAGGGGGCCACAAATGAAAAACTGTTTTTT

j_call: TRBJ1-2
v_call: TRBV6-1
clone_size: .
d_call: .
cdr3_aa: CASSEAGINYGYTF
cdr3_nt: TGTGCCAGCAGTGAAGCAGGGATCAACTATGGCTACACCTTC

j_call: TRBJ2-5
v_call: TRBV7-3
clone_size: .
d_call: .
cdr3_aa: CASSLKVGETQYF
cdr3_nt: TGTGCCAGCAGCTTAAAGGTTGGGGAGACCCAGTACTTC

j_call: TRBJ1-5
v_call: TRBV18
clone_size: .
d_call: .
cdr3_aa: CASSPGINNQPQHF
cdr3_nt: TGTGCCAGCTCACCGGGAATTAATAATCAGCCCCAGCATTTT

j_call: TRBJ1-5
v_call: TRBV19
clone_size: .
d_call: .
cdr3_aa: CASISPWAQHF
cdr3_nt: TGTGCCAGTATCTCTCCGTGGGCCCAGCATTTT

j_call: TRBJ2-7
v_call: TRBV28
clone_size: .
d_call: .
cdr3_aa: CASTRPGLPPYEQYF
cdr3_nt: TGTGCCAGCACCCGCCCAGGACTCCCCCCCTACGAGCAGTACTTC

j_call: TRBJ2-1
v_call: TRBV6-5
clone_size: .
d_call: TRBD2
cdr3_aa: CASSYSGLAGANEQFF
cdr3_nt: TGTGCCAGCAGTTACTCGGGTCTAGCGGGAGCGAATGAGCAGTTCTTC

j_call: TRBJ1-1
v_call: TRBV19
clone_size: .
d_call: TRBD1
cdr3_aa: CASSWDSLNTEAFF
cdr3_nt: TGTGCCAGTAGTTGGGACAGCTTGAACACTGAAGCTTTCTTT

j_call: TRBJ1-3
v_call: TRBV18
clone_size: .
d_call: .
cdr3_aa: CASSQTAGSSGNTIYF
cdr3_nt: TGTGCCAGCTCACAAACCGCGGGCTCCTCTGGAAACACCATATATTTT

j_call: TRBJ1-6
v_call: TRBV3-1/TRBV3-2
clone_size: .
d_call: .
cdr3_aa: CASSQDPVASTNSPLHF
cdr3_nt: TGTGCCAGCAGCCAAGATCCTGTCGCGAGCACCAATTCACCCCTCCACTTT

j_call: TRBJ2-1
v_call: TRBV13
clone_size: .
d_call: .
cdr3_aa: CASSEPGRHEQFF
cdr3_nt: TGTGCCAGCAGCGAACCGGGACGGCATGAGCAGTTCTTC

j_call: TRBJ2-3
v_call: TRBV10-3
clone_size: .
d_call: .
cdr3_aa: CAISDYSGSTDTQYF
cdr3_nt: TGTGCCATCAGTGACTATAGCGGTAGCACAGATACGCAGTATTTT

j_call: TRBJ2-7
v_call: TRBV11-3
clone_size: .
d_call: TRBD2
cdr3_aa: CASSPPGLGLEQYF
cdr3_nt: TGTGCCAGCAGCCCGCCGGGACTAGGCCTCGAGCAGTACTTC

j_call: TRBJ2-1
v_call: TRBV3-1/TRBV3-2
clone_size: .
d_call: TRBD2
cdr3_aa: CASSRATSGRYQANEQFF
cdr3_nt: TGTGCCAGCAGCCGAGCGACTAGCGGGAGGTATCAGGCCAATGAGCAGTTCTTC

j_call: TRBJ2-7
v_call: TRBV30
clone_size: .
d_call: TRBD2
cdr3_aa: CAWSVQGRERYEQYF
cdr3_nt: TGTGCCTGGAGTGTACAAGGGCGGGAGAGGTACGAGCAGTACTTC

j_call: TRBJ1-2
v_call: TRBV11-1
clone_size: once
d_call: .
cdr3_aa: CASSLVRGYGYTF
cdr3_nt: TGTGCCAGCAGCTTGGTCAGGGGCTATGGCTACACCTTC

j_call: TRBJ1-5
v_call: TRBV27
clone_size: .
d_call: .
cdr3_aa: CASRRTGRNQPQHF
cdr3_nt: TGTGCCAGCAGGCGGACGGGGAGAAATCAGCCCCAGCATTTT

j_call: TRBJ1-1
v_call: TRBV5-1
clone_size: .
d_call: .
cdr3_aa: CASSATGTSFLTEAFF
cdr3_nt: TGCGCCAGCAGCGCAACCGGGACGAGTTTTTTAACTGAAGCTTTCTTT

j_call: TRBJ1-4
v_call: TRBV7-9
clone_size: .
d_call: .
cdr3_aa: CASTPGRTPNEKLFF
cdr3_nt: TGTGCCAGCACCCCAGGGCGGACGCCGAATGAAAAACTGTTTTTT